This T cell receptor beta chain is from a study of beta chain features in type 1 diabetes. Cell sorting via CD45RO/CCR7/CD25/CD127/CD95/CD27 was performed to obtain CD4+ naive, central memory, regulatory and stem cell-like memory cells. Study results and limitations: Within the patient group, naive, central memory and Treg TCRB repertoires appeared more similar to each other than within healthy donors. HLA influence on TCRB rearrangement stayed unresolved here.

Isolated RNA was reverse transcribed in full, so expressed TCRB transcripts were sequenced. Repertoires were generated with immunoSEQ multiplex PCR, while TCRdb's copy carries only in-frame clones and drops some. The sample contains over 150,000 clones, around 8% of which appear only once. The length of the CDR3 is 13 residues. V lost 2 bases and J lost 5, with 8 bases in between. Germline CDR1 reads SGDLS; CDR2 reads YYNGEE. This clone has only a few counts. Its antigen remains unidentified. The chain couples TRBV9 to TRBJ1-5, with D possibly being TRBD1 (5 bases). Sequencing used central memory CD4+ T cells from blood. The sequence came from a man younger than 35 in good health. The DNA for the CDR3 is TGTGCCAGCAGCGTCACGGGGGATCAGCCCCAGCATTTT. It is translated as CASSVTGDQPQHF.